This T cell receptor beta chain was profiled in a study of CD8+ T cells in alopecia areata (dated by TCRdb to about 2018). In terms of the full investigation: Treated patients were enrolled in an open-label pilot trial of oral tofacitinib at 5 to 10 mg twice daily for moderate-to-severe alopecia areata. TCRbeta CDR3 regions were amplified by immunoSEQ multiplex PCR using 35 Vbeta forward and 13 Jbeta reverse primers. To study T cell clonal expansion in alopecia areata, the researchers applied high-throughput TCRbeta sequencing to both the C3H/HeJ mouse model and human patients. Clonality in the scalp was compared among normal scalp (n=4), patchy alopecia areata scalp (n=8), and alopecia totalis/universalis scalp (n=8). Biopsies were taken from tofacitinib-treated patients at baseline and again at 4 and 24 weeks into treatment, and several of those patients also had a later scalp biopsy. Tofacitinib was given for 6 to 18 months, followed by 6 months of follow-up off drug to assess delayed response and recurrence. Scalp tissue and sorted CD4+ and CD8+ peripheral blood T cells from patchy and totalis/universalis alopecia areata patients and from healthy controls were covered by human TCRbeta sequencing. In treated patients, disease severity was measured using the SALT score, which gives the percentage of scalp surface area affected. RNA came from the PAXgene miRNA kit for fixed scalp, the miRNeasy kit for PBMCs, and the RNeasy kit for mouse skin. The paper's findings and limits, for the study overall: Compared with normal scalp, lesional scalp had higher clonality and more expanded CD8+ clones, particularly in alopecia totalis/universalis, a pattern that suggests antigenic drive. Tofacitinib significantly decreased scalp clonality and the number of expanded CD8+ clones among the top 100 scalp clones. The treated cohort was small, with a single nonresponder, so links between baseline CD8+ expansion and response need larger studies. During tofacitinib treatment, many expanded lesional clones stuck around in both scalp and blood, and this persistence may partly explain why relapse happens after treatment is stopped. Unlike mouse skin, which is dominated by gammadelta T cells, normal human skin has resident alphabeta T cells that are also sequenced, and this complicates analysis of the scalp TCR repertoire. Compared with mice, TCR sequences shared between patients were less clear, possibly partly because of HLA diversity across the patient population.

The library was prepared using the immunoSEQ multiplex PCR assay. RNA was extracted from all samples and reverse transcribed into cDNA, which served as template for TCR sequencing. First-strand cDNA was synthesized using SuperScript III with a 2:1 mix of oligo-dT and random hexamers. A synthetic immune receptor repertoire was used to gauge amplification bias, and whatever bias remained was removed computationally. The published analysis was carried out like this. Raw reads were preprocessed to remove errors, and CDR3 was defined by IMGT conventions from the conserved cysteine to phenylalanine. Clonality was calculated as 1 minus Shannon entropy normalized by log2 of the number of productive unique TCRs. Scalp TCRbeta sequences were cross-referenced with sorted blood CD4 and CD8 repertoires so that the CD4 or CD8 identity of scalp clones could be inferred. Drawn from immuneACCESS, this table holds only the in-frame rearrangements with V and J called that TCRdb kept. Clones are partly lost; checked studies trace under half to an unresolved V gene and leave the rest unexplained. V and J calls and clone size are given by that table; D and trimming were obtained from the DNA. The sample table lists approximately 210,000 clones, approximately 70% of them with a count of one. The ten largest clones take up roughly 1.2% of the sample.

On this clone: There is no known antigen for this receptor. No much larger clone exists at a distance of one base, and base qualities are not known.

Taken with the paper, the label for treatment or condition translates to: oral pan-JAK inhibitor, 5-10 mg twice daily. From alopecia areata patients, peripheral blood was collected along with lesional scalp punch biopsies. PBMCs were separated by density centrifugation and stained for CD3, CD4 and CD8, after which CD4+ and CD8+ T cells were sorted on a FACSAria. CDR1 and CDR2 were assigned from the germline V gene (reference sequence) as SEHNR and FQNEAQ. V loses 5 bases of germline sequence and J loses 2 bases, and the interval between the two ends is 9 bases. The CDR3 measures 13 amino acids from cysteine to phenylalanine. The kept DNA is CDR3 alone, 39 bases in frame from the first base.

This receptor chain uses TRBV7-9 and TRBJ1-2; TRBD1 is a possible D gene, resting on 5 matching bases. The origin of this receptor is a human donor with alopecia areata. The sample consisted of CD4+ T cells sorted from blood, taken at week 44, from a patient treated with tofacitinib. The DNA sequence is given as TGTGCCAGCAGCGGACACTTAAACTATGGCTACACCTTC. This yields the protein CASSGHLNYGYTF. With all but the CDR3 taken from the reference TRBV7-9 and TRBJ1-2 genes, the full variable domain is: DTGVSQNPRHKITKRGQNVTFRCDPISEHNRLYWYRQTLGQGPEFLTYFQNEAQLEKSRLLSDRFSAERPKGSFSTLEIQRTEQGDSAMYLCASSGHLNYGYTFGSGTRLTVV.